This TCR beta chain was sequenced during a study of spatial heterogeneity in lung cancer. At the level of the study: Sequencing covered available follow-up PBMC samples collected a median of around two years after resection. An average of more than ten raw reads was observed per unique TCR and UMI combination.

The germline V gene encodes CDR1 SGHVS and CDR2 FQNEAQ. CDR3 size: 19 residues. The V and J ends lost 0 bases and 0 bases, in that order; junction bases with no gene match: 9. This clonotype appeared many times. As for time point: blood at routine non-recurrence follow-up after resection. The authors sequenced whole RNA from tumor, nontumor lung or frozen PBMC without sorting. A unique molecular identifier was attached to every TCR cDNA molecule. TCRdb re-called the 5' RACE reads with MiXCR, one entry per CDR3 protein. The repertoire holds some 30,000 distinct CDR3 sequences, with roughly a tenth as singletons.

Source: PBMCs, taken at follow-up. This sequence was found in a female donor with early-stage non-small cell lung cancer. This chain uses TRBV7-8 with TRBJ2-2; 8 nucleotides align to TRBD2. The CDR3 sequence: CASSLAHSRGASNTGELFF. In DNA form, the CDR3 reads TGTGCCAGCAGCTTAGCTCACTCGCGGGGGGCCTCGAACACCGGGGAGCTGTTTTTT.